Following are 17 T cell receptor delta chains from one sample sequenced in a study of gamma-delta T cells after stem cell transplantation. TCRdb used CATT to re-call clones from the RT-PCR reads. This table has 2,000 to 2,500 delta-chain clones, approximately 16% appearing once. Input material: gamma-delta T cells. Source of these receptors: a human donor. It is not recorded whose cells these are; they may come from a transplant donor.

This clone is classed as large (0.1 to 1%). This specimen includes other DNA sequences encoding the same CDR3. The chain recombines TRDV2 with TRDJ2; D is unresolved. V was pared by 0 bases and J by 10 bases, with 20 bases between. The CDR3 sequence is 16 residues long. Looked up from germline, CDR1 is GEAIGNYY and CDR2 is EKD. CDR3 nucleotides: TGTGCCTGTGACACCGTAGAAAGTGGGACACCTGGACAACTCTTCTTT. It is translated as CACDTVESGTPGQLFF.

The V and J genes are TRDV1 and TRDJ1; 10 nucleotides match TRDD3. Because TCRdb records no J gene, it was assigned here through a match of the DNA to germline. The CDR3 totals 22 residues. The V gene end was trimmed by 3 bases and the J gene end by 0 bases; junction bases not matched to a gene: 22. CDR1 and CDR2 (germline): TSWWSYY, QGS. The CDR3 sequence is CALGDTGITTTGGSSYTDKLIF. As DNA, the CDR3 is TGTGCTCTTGGGGACACGGGCATTACTACTACTGGGGGATCGTCGTACACCGATAAACTCATCTTT.

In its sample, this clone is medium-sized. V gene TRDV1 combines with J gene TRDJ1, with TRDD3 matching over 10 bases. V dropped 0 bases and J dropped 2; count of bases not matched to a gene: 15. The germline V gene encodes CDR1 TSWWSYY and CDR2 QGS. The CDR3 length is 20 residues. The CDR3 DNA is TGTGCTCTTGGGGAACTATGGGCCGAACTGGGGGATGCGGGAACCGATAAACTCATCTTT. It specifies CALGELWAELGDAGTDKLIF.

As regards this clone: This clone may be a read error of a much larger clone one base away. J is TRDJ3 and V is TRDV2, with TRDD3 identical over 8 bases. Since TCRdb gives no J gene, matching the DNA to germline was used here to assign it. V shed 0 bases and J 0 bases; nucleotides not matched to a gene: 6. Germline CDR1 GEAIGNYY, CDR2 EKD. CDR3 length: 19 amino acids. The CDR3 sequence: CACDTGLWGSSWDTRQMFF. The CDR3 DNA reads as TGTGCCTGTGACACCGGACTCTGGGGGAGCTCCTGGGACACCCGACAGATGTTTTTC.

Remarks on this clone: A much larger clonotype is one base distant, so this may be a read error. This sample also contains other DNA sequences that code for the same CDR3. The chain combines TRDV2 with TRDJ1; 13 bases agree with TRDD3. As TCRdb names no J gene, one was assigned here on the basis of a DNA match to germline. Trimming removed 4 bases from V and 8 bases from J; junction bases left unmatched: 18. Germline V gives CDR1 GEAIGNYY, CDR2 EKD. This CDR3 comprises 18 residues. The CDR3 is CACDKKGGYWGIRPKLIF. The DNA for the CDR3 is TGTGCCTGTGATAAGAAAGGGGGGTACTGGGGGATACGACCGAAACTCATCTTT.

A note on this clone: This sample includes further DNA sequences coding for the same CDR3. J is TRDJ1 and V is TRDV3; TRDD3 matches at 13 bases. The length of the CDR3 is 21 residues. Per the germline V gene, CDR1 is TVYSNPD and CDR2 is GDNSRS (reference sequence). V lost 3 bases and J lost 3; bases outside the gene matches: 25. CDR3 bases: TGTGCCTTCGGCTTCCACCGCACTGGGGGATACGCAATTAGGGAACCCGATAAACTCATCTTT. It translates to CAFGFHRTGGYAIREPDKLIF. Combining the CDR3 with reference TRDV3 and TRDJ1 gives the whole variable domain CDKVTQSSPDQTVASGSEVVLLCTYDTVYSNPDLFWYRIRPDYSFQFVFYGDNSRSEGADFTQGRFSVKHILTQKAFHLVISPVRTEDSATYYCAFGFHRTGGYAIREPDKLIFGKGTRVTVEP.

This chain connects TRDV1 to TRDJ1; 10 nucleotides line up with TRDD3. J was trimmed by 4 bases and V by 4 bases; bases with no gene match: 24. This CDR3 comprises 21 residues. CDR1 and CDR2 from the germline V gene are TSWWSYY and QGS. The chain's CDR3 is CALGGLGSALDWGICLDKLIF. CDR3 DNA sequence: TGTGCTCTTGGGGGACTAGGTTCCGCCCTCGACTGGGGGATCTGCCTCGATAAACTCATCTTT.

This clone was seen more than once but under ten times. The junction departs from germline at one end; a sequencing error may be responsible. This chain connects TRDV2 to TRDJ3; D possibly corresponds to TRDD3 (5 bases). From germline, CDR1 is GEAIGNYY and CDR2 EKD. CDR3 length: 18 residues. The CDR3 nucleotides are TGTGCCTGTGACTTGGGGCCACAACGCTCCTGTTACACCCTACAGATGTTTTTC. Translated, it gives CACDLGPQRSCYTLQMFF.

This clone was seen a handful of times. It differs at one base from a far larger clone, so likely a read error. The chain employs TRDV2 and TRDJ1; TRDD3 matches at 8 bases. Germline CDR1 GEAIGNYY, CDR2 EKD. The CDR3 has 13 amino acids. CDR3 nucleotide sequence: TGTGCCTGTGACACCTGGGGGATCGATAAACTCACCTTT. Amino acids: CACDTWGIDKLTF.

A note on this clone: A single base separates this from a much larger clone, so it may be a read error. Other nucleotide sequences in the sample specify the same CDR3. The CDR3 bases are TGTGCCTGGACTCCTCTCCCTCCCTTCCTTAGCTGGGGGAGCTCCTGGGACACCCGACAGATGTTCTTC. Amino acid sequence: CAWTPLPPFLSWGSSWDTRQMFF. The chain combines TRDV2 with TRDJ3; D is perhaps TRDD3 (8 bases). The CDR3 covers 23 residues. The germline V gene has CDR1 GEAIGNYY and CDR2 EKD.

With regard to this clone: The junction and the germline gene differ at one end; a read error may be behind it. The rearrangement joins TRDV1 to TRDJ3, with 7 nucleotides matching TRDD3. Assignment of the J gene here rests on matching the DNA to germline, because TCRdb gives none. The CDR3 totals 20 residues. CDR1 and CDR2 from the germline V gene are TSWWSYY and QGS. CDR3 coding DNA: TGTGCTCTTGGGGAACTATATGTGGGGGACAGCTCCTGGGACACCCGAAAGATGTTTTTC. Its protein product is CALGELYVGDSSWDTRKMFF.

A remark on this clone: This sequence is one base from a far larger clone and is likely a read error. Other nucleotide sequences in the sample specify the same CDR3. This chain's CDR3 is CACDNRCDTETAQLFF. CDR3 in DNA: TGTGCTTGTGACAACAGGTGTGATACGGAGACAGCACAACTCTTCTTT. The V and J genes are TRDV2 and TRDJ2, with TRDD3 as a possible D gene (6 bases). Germline loops: CDR1 GEAIGNYY, CDR2 EKD. CDR3 length: 16 residues.

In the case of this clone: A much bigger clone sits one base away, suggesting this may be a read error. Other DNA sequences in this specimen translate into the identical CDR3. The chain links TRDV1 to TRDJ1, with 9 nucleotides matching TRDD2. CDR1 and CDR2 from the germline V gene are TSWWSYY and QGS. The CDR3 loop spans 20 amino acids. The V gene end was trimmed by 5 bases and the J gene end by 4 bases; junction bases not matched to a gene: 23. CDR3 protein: CALGNLPSYRVLLCRDKLIF. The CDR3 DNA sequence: TGTGCTCTTGGGAACCTACCTTCCTACCGGGTGCTGCTTTGCCGCGATAAACTCATCTTT.

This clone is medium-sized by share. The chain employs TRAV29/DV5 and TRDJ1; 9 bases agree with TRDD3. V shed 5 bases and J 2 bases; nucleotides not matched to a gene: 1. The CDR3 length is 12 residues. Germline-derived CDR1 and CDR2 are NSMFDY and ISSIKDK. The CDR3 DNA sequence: TGTGCAGCTCTGGGGGATACCGATAAACTCATCTTT. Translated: CAALGDTDKLIF. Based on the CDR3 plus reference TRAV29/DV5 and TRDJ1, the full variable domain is DQQVKQNSPSLSVQEGRISILNCDYTNSMFDYFLWYKKYPAEGPTFLISISSIKDKNEDGRFTVFLNKSAKHLSLHIVPSQPGDSAVYFCAALGDTDKLIFGKGTRVTVEP.

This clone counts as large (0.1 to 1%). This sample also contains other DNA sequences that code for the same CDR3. The CDR3 protein is CACDTVWEVAWDTRQMFF. The CDR3 DNA follows: TGTGCCTGTGACACCGTCTGGGAGGTCGCCTGGGACACCCGACAGATGTTTTTC. The rearrangement joins TRDV2 to TRDJ3; possibly TRDD3 for D (5 bases). This CDR3 has 18 residues. Looked up from germline, CDR1 is GEAIGNYY and CDR2 is EKD. V was clipped by 0 bases and J by 2 bases, with 13 bases between them.

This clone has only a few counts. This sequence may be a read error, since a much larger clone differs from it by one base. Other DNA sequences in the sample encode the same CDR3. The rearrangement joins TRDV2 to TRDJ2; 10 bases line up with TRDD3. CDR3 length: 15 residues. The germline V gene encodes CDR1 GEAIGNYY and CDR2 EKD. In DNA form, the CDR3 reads TGTGCCTGTGACATACTGGGGGATTTGACAGCACAACTCTTCTTC. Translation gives CACDILGDLTAQLFF.

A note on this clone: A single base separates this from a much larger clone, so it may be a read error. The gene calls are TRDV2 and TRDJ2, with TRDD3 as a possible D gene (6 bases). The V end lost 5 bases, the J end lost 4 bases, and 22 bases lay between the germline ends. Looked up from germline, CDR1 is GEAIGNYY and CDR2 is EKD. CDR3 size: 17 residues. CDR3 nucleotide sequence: TGTGCCTGTGGCCCTAGGGGGTGCCTACTGGGGACAGCACAACTCTTCTTT. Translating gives CACGPRGCLLGTAQLFF.